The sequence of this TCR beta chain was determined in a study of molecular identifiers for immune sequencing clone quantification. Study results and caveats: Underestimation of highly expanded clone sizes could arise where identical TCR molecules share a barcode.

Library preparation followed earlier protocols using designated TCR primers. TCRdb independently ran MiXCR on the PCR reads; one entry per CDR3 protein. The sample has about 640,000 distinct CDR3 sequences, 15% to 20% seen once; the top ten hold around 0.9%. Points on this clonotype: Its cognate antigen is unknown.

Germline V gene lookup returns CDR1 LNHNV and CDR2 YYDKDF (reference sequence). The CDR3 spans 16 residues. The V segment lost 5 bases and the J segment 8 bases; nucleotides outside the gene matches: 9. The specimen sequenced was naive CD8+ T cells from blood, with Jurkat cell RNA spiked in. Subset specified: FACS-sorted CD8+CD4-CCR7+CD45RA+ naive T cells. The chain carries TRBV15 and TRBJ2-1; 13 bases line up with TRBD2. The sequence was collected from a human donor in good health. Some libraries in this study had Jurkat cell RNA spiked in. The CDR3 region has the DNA TGTGCCACCAGCCCACGCCGGACTAGCGGGGGTTATGAGCAGTTCTTC. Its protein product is CATSPRRTSGGYEQFF.